This entry features one T cell receptor beta chain sequence. The entry originates in a study of technical replicates of blood from several donors. This CDR3 is built from 14 residues. V lost 5 bases and J lost 6, with 14 bases in between. Per germline, CDR1 LGHNA and CDR2 YSLEER. Repertoires were generated with immunoSEQ multiplex PCR, while TCRdb's copy carries only in-frame clones and drops some. The profile shows about 63,000 clones, approximately 86% of them singletons. This receptor was identified in a human donor in good health. Some clones in this sample may be carry-over from other donors' samples. The chain joins TRBV4-3 to TRBJ1-5; maybe TRBD1 (5 bases). Sequenced material: PBMCs. CDR3 in DNA: TGCGCCAGCAGCGAAATCAGCGGGGGTCAGCCCCAGCATTTT. Its translation is CASSEISGGQPQHF.